This T cell receptor beta chain was profiled in a study of response to subunit inactivated influenza vaccine. General study results and limits: Only a handful of new T cells, the authors suggested, are recruited with each seasonal influenza vaccination.

On this clonotype itself: Its specificity is unknown.

The CDR3 loop spans 16 amino acids. Germline V gives CDR1 MNHEY, CDR2 SVGAGI. The V gene end was trimmed by 0 bases and the J gene end by 3 bases; junction bases not matched to a gene: 5. TCRdb passed the RT-PCR reads through MiXCR, listing each CDR3 protein once. The sample records hundreds of thousands of distinct CDR3 sequences, 14% being singletons. V is TRBV6-5 and J is TRBJ2-7; 10 bases line up with TRBD2. This TCR was sampled from a man between 45 and 60 years old who received an inactivated influenza vaccine. The material was PBMCs from blood, obtained less than 15 days before vaccination. The CDR3 reads CASSYSQRGGFYEQYF. In DNA form, the CDR3 reads TGTGCCAGCAGTTACTCACAGCGGGGGGGATTCTACGAGCAGTACTTC.